This TCR beta chain stems from a study of neurological immune-mediated disorders (dated by TCRdb to the late 2010s). Context from the whole study: The study compared peripheral blood TCR-beta repertoires of HTLV-I-associated myelopathy (HAM/TSP) patients, multiple sclerosis patients and healthy controls using UMI-based sequencing. The roughly 99 TCR-beta libraries covered PBMC samples along with longitudinal samples, technical triplicates, and paired sorted CD4+ and CD8+ T-cell subsets. The cohort was made up of 68 subjects, consisting of 15 or so HAM/TSP patients, some 35 multiple sclerosis patients and 20 healthy controls. Results the study describes overall, beyond this receptor: The highest TCR clonal expansion was observed in HAM/TSP patients, whereas the lowest was observed in MS patients, even when compared with healthy controls. No identical CDR3 amino acid sequences were found to be shared among expanded clones across subjects, suggesting that TCR-beta repertoires were private in all groups.

cDNA was synthesized by template-switch 5'RACE using a primer with a 10-nucleotide random unique molecular identifier that tagged each TCR transcript. Every sequencing run yielded over 170 million TCR-beta sequences covering 15-18 subjects. Total RNA was extracted with the RNeasy kit. The KAPA Real-time Library Amplification kit was used to amplify TCR-beta VDJ regions with primers targeting the TCR constant region and the 5'RACE anchor. Sample indexes and Illumina adaptors were added in a first PCR, and a second PCR then increased library yield. The roughly 650 bp TCR product was size-selected on a 2% E-gel SizeSelection system after Ampure bead purification. Library quality was checked on a Bioanalyzer, concentration was measured with Qubit, and libraries were quantified with the Kapa Library Quantification kit before pooling. Paired-end 2 x 150 bp sequencing of the libraries was performed on an Illumina HiSeq 2500. To increase sequence diversity, roughly 23-30% phiX was spiked into each library pool. Turning to the authors' computational methods: The quality-filtered reads were processed with the UMI-based MiGEC pipeline, whose error correction step removed more than 80% of the raw TCR sequences. VDJ genes were aligned to IMGT germline references, and clonotypes were defined by unique CDR3 amino acid sequence plus V-J genes. Clonal expansion, Shannon diversity and CDR3 relatedness (CalcPairwiseDistances, ClusterSamples) were evaluated with VDJtools, and phylogenetic trees were built with CLCbio workbench. Expanded clones were defined as having at least 8 unique UMIs, based on coefficient-of-variation modelling across technical triplicates. TCRdb reanalyzed the raw reads on its own, using fastp at Q25 for trimming and MiXCR for clone calling, and kept in-frame beta chains. Each CDR3 protein appears once, grouped with its most common genes and DNA. These V and J calls are TCRdb output, not the study's own analysis. This sample holds about 53,000 distinct CDR3 sequences; roughly 17% were observed only once. 4.4% of the sample lies in the top ten.

The junction shows trimming of 2 bases on V and 10 bases on J, and the gene matches do not reach 5 bases of it. From the cysteine through the phenylalanine, the CDR3 covers 14 amino acids. Solely the CDR3 DNA is kept, with 42 bases framed from the first base. The healthy controls were volunteers from a blood bank in Maryland, USA. For unsorted PBMC libraries, 2 million PBMCs were used after storage in RNAlater at -80 degrees C until RNA extraction. PBMCs were separated from peripheral blood using Ficoll-Hypaque density gradient centrifugation and then cryopreserved in liquid nitrogen. In this sample, this clonotype turned up many times. The clone's antigen remains unknown. No base quality information exists; no much larger clone differs at one position.

Sequenced: PBMCs. The chain is made from TRBV12-3 or TRBV12-4 and TRBJ2-1, and TRBD2 matches 10 of the central bases. This sequence was found in a man in his sixties in good health. The DNA sequence is as follows: TGTGCCAGCAGTTTACTAGCGGGAGAAGGCGAGCAGTTCTTC. Its coded protein is CASSLLAGEGEQFF.